This record covers a single TCR beta chain. The sample is drawn from a study of CD8 T cells in Susac syndrome. CDR1 and CDR2 from the germline V gene are SQVTM and ANQGSEA. V lost 4 bases, J lost 8 bases, and 11 bases lay in between. The CDR3 runs 11 residues. Random hexamers were used to reverse transcribe an amount of roughly 0.5 to 1 ug RNA. MiXCR, applied by TCRdb to the immunoSEQ multiplex PCR reads, yields one record per CDR3 protein. The repertoire holds 51,000 or so distinct CDR3 sequences, over 85% seen once, with more than 0.45% in the top ten. The chain couples TRBV29-1 to TRBJ1-2; D gene uncertain. Sequencing input: CD8+ T cells from PBMCs. This TCR was recovered from a human donor in good health. The DNA of the CDR3 is TGCAGCGTTGTCGAGTTTTCGGGCTACACCTTC. It encodes CSVVEFSGYTF. The full variable domain, completed using reference TRBV29-1 and TRBJ1-2, is SAVISQKPSRDICQRGTSLTIQCQVDSQVTMMFWYRQQPGQSLTLIATANQGSEATYESGFVIDKFPISRPNLTFSTLTVSNMSPEDSSIYLCSVVEFSGYTFGSGTRLTVV.